The T cell receptor (beta chain) described here comes from a study of CD8 T cells in ankylosing spondylitis. Molecular-barcoded quantitative 5'-RACE produced these TCR beta libraries. TCRdb re-called the 5' RACE reads with MiXCR, one entry per CDR3 protein. The data hold about 500,000 distinct CDR3 sequences, with about 5.2% observed a single time. V was trimmed by 6 bases and J by 0 bases, leaving 11 bases between them. CDR1 and CDR2 from the germline V gene are SNHLY and FYNNEI. This CDR3 is built from 14 residues. The table lists this clonotype with a count of one. Its target is unknown. Study-wide results and limits: A CD8+ phenotype characterized the disease-linked clones, which were relatively rare in peripheral blood. What seemed typical of ankylosing spondylitis blood was a TCR beta motif built from roughly 8 highly homologous variants.

The clonotype comes from a male donor with ankylosing spondylitis. V is TRBV2 and J is TRBJ1-1; tentative D call: TRBD1 (5 bases). Specimen: blood, either unsorted or a sorted T cell fraction (not recorded which). The chain's CDR3 is CASRAGTVNTEAFF. Written as DNA, the CDR3 is TGTGCCAGCAGGGCCGGGACGGTGAACACTGAAGCTTTCTTT.